The 4 T cell receptor beta chains listed next were all sequenced from one sample in a study of PD-1 blockade in classical Hodgkin lymphoma. Each and every patient relapsed after autologous stem cell transplantation, and patients got differing brentuximab vedotin exposure. Using immunoSEQ multiplex PCR, the repertoire was profiled, and TCRdb retains in-frame clones only, with some absent. The sample lists tens of thousands of clones, over 75% occurring once. Sequenced here: peripheral blood mononuclear cells (PBMCs), sampled at baseline. The receptors were gathered from a human donor with classical Hodgkin lymphoma.

The chain employs TRBV29-1 and TRBJ1-1; D is possibly TRBD1 (5 bases). Trimming removed 6 bases at V and 8 bases at J, with 10 bases between. Germline V gene sequence: CDR1 SQVTM, CDR2 ANQGSEA. The CDR3 sequence is 10 residues long. The CDR3 loop is CSVGRDEAFF. The CDR3 DNA is TGCAGCGTCGGACGGGACGAAGCTTTCTTT.

CDR3 sequence reads: CASSEAGTSGKNEQFF. The CDR3 nucleotides read TGTGCCAGCAGTGAAGCTGGGACTAGCGGGAAGAATGAGCAGTTCTTC. The rearrangement links TRBV2 to TRBJ2-1, with 13 nucleotides matching TRBD2. V lost 0 bases to trimming and J lost 7 bases; unmatched junction nucleotides: 3. Per the germline V gene, CDR1 is SNHLY and CDR2 is FYNNEI. There are 16 residues in the CDR3.

CDR3 protein: CASSLKGKTLYSNQPQHF. In DNA, the CDR3 is TGTGCCAGCAGCTTAAAAGGCAAAACCCTTTATAGCAATCAGCCCCAGCATTTT. This chain links TRBV9 with TRBJ1-5, with no clear D. The CDR3 consists of 18 residues. Germline V gene lookup returns CDR1 SGDLS and CDR2 YYNGEE. The ends were cut back, 4 bases at V and 0 bases at J, with 20 bases in the middle.

The V call is TRBV10-3, the J call TRBJ1-4, with 8 bases matching TRBD1. This CDR3 is built from 14 residues. Trimming removed 10 bases from V and 6 bases from J; junction bases left unmatched: 10. CDR1 ENHRY and CDR2 SYGVKD come from the germline V gene. CDR3 residues: CATGQGIGYEKLFF. The CDR3 nucleotides read TGTGCCACTGGACAGGGAATCGGTTATGAAAAACTGTTTTTT.